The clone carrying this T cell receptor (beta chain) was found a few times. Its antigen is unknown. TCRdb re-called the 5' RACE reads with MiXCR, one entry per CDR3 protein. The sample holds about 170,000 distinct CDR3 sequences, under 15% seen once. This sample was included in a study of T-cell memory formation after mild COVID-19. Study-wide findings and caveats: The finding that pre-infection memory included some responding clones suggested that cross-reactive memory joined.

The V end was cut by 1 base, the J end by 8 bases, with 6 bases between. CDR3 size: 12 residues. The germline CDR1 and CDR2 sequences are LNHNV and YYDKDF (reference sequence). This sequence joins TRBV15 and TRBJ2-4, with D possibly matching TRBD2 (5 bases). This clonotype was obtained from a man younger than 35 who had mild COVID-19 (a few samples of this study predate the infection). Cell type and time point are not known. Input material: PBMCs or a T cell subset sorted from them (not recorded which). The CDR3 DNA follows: TGTGCCACCAGCAGAGGAGGGTACATTCAGTACTTC. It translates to CATSRGGYIQYF.